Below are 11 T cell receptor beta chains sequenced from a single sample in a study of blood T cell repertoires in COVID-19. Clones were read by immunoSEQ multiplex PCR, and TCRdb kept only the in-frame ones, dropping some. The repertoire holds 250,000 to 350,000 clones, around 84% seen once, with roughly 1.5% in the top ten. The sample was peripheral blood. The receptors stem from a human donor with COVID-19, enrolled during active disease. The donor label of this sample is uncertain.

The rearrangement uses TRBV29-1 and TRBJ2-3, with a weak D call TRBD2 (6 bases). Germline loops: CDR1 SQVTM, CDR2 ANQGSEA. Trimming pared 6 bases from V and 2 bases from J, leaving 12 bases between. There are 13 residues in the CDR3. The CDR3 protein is CSVEPGATDTQYF. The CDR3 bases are TGCAGCGTCGAACCGGGAGCCACAGATACGCAGTATTTT.

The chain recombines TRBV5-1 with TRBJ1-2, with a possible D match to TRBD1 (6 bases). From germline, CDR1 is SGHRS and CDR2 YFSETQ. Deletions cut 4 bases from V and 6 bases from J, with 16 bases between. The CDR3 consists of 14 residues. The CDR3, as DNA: TGCGCCAGCAGCCCTAATACAGGGCGTCATGGCTACACCTTC. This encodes CASSPNTGRHGYTF.

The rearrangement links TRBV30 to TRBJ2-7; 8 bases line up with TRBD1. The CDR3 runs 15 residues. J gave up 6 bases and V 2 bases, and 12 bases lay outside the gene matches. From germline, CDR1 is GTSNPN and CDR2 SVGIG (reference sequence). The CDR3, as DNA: TGTGCCTGGAGTAACAGGGGGTCGTTGGTCCGCGAGCAGTACTTC. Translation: CAWSNRGSLVREQYF.

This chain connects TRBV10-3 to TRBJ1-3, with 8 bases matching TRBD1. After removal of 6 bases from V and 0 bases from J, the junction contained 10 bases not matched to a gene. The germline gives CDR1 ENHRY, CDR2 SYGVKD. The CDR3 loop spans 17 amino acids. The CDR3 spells CAIRNDGDRPSGNTIYF. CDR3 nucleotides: TGTGCCATCAGAAACGACGGGGACAGGCCCTCTGGAAACACCATATATTTT.

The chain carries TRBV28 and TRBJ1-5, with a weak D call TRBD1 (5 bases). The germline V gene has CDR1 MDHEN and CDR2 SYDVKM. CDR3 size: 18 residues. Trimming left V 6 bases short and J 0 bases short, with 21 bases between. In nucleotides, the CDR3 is TGTGCCAGCAGCTTTTATAGGACAAGAGCCTATAGCAATCAGCCCCAGCATTTT. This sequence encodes CASSFYRTRAYSNQPQHF. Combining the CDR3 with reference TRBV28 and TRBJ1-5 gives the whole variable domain DVKVTQSSRYLVKRTGEKVFLECVQDMDHENMFWYRQDPGLGLRLIYFSYDVKMKEKGDIPEGYSVSREKKERFSLILESASTNQTSMYLCASSFYRTRAYSNQPQHFGDGTRLSIL.

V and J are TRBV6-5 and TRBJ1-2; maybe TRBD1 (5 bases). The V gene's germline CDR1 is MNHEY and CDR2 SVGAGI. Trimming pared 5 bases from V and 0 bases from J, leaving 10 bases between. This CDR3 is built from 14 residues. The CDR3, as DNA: TGTGCCAGCAGTCGTGACAGTACTAACTATGGCTACACCTTC. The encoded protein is CASSRDSTNYGYTF.

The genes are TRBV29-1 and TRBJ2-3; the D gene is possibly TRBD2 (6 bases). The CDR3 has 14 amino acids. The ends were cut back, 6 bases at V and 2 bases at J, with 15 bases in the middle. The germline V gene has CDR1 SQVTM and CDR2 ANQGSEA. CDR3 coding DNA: TGCAGCGTAAATCCGGGACTTTCCACAGATACGCAGTATTTT. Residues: CSVNPGLSTDTQYF.

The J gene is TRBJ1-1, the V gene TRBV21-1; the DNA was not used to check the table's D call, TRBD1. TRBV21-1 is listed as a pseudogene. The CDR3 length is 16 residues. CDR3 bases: TGTGCCAGCAGCCCACCCGGGACACCTGGGAACACTGAAGCTTTCTTT. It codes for CASSPPGTPGNTEAFF.

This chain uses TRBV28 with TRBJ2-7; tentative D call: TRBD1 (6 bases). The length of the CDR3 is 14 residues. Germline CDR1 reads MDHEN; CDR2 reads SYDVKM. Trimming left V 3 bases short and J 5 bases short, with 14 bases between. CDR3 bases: TGTGCCAGCAGTTTTAGGGCCAGGGGTAACGAGCAGTACTTC. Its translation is CASSFRARGNEQYF. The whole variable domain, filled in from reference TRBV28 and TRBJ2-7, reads DVKVTQSSRYLVKRTGEKVFLECVQDMDHENMFWYRQDPGLGLRLIYFSYDVKMKEKGDIPEGYSVSREKKERFSLILESASTNQTSMYLCASSFRARGNEQYFGPGTRLTVT.

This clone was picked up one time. In nucleotides, the CDR3 is TGTGCCAGTAGTTTTAGGGGCTCCTACAATGAGCAGTTCTTC. The encoded protein is CASSFRGSYNEQFF. The chain recombines TRBV19 with TRBJ2-1, with D perhaps TRBD1 (5 bases). Germline V CDR1 and CDR2: LNHDA, SQIVND (reference sequence). The CDR3 runs 14 residues. V dropped 5 bases and J dropped 0 bases, with 8 bases sitting between them.

CDR3 protein: CASSGGTSGIPDTQYF. The CDR3 nucleotides read TGCGCCAGCAGCGGAGGGACTAGCGGGATACCAGATACGCAGTATTTT. The chain carries TRBV5-1 and TRBJ2-3; TRBD2 agrees at 13 bases. The germline V gene has CDR1 SGHRS and CDR2 YFSETQ. V shed 4 bases, J shed 4 bases, and the junction held 6 bases outside the gene matches. This CDR3 spans 16 amino acids.